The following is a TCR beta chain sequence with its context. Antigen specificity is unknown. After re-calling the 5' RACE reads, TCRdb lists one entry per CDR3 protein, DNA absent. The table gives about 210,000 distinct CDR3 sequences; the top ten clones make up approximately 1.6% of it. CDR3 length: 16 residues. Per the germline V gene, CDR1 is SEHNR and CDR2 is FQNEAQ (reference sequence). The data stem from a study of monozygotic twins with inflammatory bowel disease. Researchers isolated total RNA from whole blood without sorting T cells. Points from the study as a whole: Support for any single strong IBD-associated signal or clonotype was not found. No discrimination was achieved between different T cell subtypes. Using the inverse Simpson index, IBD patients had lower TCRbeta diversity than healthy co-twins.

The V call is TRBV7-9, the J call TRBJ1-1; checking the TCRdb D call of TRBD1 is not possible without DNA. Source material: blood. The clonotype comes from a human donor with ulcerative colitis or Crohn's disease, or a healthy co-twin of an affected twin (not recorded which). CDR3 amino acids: CASSIRQGAPNTEAFF.